This TCR beta chain comes out of a study of a mutant IDH1 vaccine in newly diagnosed glioma. Study-wide background: The study started vaccination 4-6 weeks after radiotherapy alone, or with temozolomide cycles. Every participant had undergone radiotherapy, temozolomide, or both before, and most underwent both.

This CDR3 comprises 15 residues. CDR1 SGHTA and CDR2 FQGNSA come from the germline V gene. Trimming pared 4 bases from V and 0 bases from J, leaving 10 bases between. Documented time point: week 11, during vaccination. The vaccine gave 300 ug of a 20-mer mutant IDH1 peptide subcutaneously per dose. With regard to this clone: What it binds is unknown.

The method was immunoSEQ multiplex PCR; TCRdb's version includes in-frame clones alone and lacks a portion of them. The data contain about 24,000 clones, 79% of them singletons. The V call is TRBV7-2, the J call TRBJ1-3; D is unresolved. This clonotype originated in a middle-aged man with glioma. Material: PBMCs, obtained from a glioma patient whose treatment included an IDH1 peptide vaccine. CDR3 residues: CASSSVLYSGNTIYF. DNA for the CDR3: TGTGCCAGCAGCTCGGTCTTGTACTCTGGAAACACCATATATTTT.